What follows are 25 T cell receptor beta chains derived from one specimen sequenced in a study of type 1 and type 2 diabetes patients. PCR was run on genomic DNA. A primer set of 30 forward and 13 reverse primers amplified the CDR3. TCRdb itself ran the multiplex PCR reads through MiXCR, one entry per CDR3 protein. The sample consists of 250,000 or so distinct CDR3 sequences, around 47% of them appearing once. Sequences were obtained from peripheral blood mononuclear cells (PBMCs). All receptors derive from a man aged 18 to 29 with type 2 diabetes.

V usage is TRBV2 and J usage is TRBJ1-2, with 8 bases lining up with TRBD1. The junction had 4 bases not matched to a gene; V was cut back by 0 bases and J by 7 bases. The germline CDR1 and CDR2 sequences are SNHLY and FYNNEI. This CDR3 has 14 residues. CDR3 loop: CASSEAGQGSGYTF. The CDR3 bases are TGTGCCAGCAGTGAAGCTGGACAGGGTAGTGGCTACACCTTC.

The chain uses TRBV7-8 and TRBJ1-5, with a weak D call TRBD1 (6 bases). Germline V gene data show CDR1 as SGHVS and CDR2 as FQNEAQ. The CDR3 totals 14 residues. The germline V and J ends were trimmed by 9 bases and 9 bases, with 21 bases remaining between them. This CDR3 is CASSIEGRGVPQHF. The CDR3 DNA is TGTGCCAGTAGTATAGAGGGCAGGGGCGTGCCCCAGCATTTT.

This clonotype turned up a few times. V and J are TRBV7-4 and TRBJ2-7, with 10 bases identical to TRBD1. The ends lost 5 bases at V and 0 bases at J; junction bases unmatched: 16. The germline CDR1 and CDR2 sequences are SGHVT and SQSDAQ. The CDR3 sequence is 19 residues long. This chain's CDR3 is CASSATGTGALLSSYEQYF. CDR3 DNA: TGTGCCAGCAGCGCGACCGGGACAGGGGCCTTACTGAGCTCCTACGAGCAGTACTTC. Drawing the rest from reference TRBV7-4 and TRBJ2-7, the complete variable domain is GAGVSQSPRYKVAKRGRDVALRCDSISGHVTLYWYRQTLGQGSEVLTYSQSDAQRDKSGRPSGRFSAERPERSVSTLKIQRTEQGDSAVYLCASSATGTGALLSSYEQYFGPGTRLTVT.

V usage is TRBV28 and J usage is TRBJ1-2; TRBD1 agrees at 7 bases. Germline V CDR1 and CDR2: MDHEN, SYDVKM. Unmatched junction bases numbered 12, after V lost 6 bases and J lost 5 bases. The CDR3 is made up of 15 amino acids. The DNA for the CDR3 is TGTGCCAGCAGGGGGCTACAGGGGAGGGAATATGGCTACACCTTC. Protein sequence: CASRGLQGREYGYTF.

This clonotype has a handful of counts. The gene calls are TRBV24-1 and TRBJ2-5; D is unresolved. V shed 4 bases and J shed 1 base, with 12 bases lying between them. There are 15 residues in the CDR3. The germline gives CDR1 KGHDR, CDR2 SFDVKD. The CDR3 reads CATSELLGIQETQYF. In DNA form, the CDR3 reads TGTGCCACCAGTGAACTTTTGGGGATCCAAGAGACCCAGTACTTC.

V gene TRBV7-2 combines with J gene TRBJ2-7; no clear D. The ends were cut back, 6 bases at V and 9 bases at J, with 18 bases in the middle. Germline-derived CDR1 and CDR2 are SGHTA and FQGNSA. This CDR3 has 13 residues. The CDR3 nucleotides are TGTGCCAGCAGTGACACAGTAAGTCAGGTGCAGTACTTC. This sequence encodes CASSDTVSQVQYF.

The V call is TRBV27, the J call TRBJ2-1; D tentatively reads TRBD1 or TRBD2 (6 bases each). Germline loops: CDR1 MNHEY, CDR2 SMNVEV (reference sequence). CDR3 size: 13 residues. V lost 6 bases, J lost 6 bases, and 12 bases lay in between. Here the CDR3 DNA reads TGTGCCAGCAGCTTAGGAGGGGGCAATGAGCAGTTCTTC. Its translation: CASSLGGGNEQFF.

The rearrangement uses TRBV15 and TRBJ1-4; D is unclear. The CDR3 sequence is 13 residues long. V shed 2 bases and J shed 2 bases, with 3 bases lying between them. The germline gives CDR1 LNHNV, CDR2 YYDKDF (reference sequence). The CDR3 loop is CATSRPTNEKLFF. The CDR3 bases are TGTGCCACCAGCAGACCGACTAATGAAAAACTGTTTTTT.

The V gene is TRBV7-3, the J gene TRBJ2-1; 13 bases align to TRBD2. The CDR3 covers 17 residues. The V and J ends lost 1 base and 7 bases, in that order; junction bases with no gene match: 7. The germline V gene encodes CDR1 SGHTA and CDR2 FQGTGA. The CDR3 nucleotides are TGTGCCAGCAGCTTAAGGGCCGGGACTAGCGGGGTTAATGAGCAGTTCTTC. The encoded protein is CASSLRAGTSGVNEQFF.

This clonotype was detected only a few times. The gene calls are TRBV28 and TRBJ1-6, with D unresolved. This CDR3 spans 17 amino acids. Germline CDR1 is MDHEN and CDR2 is SYDVKM. The germline V and J ends were trimmed by 6 bases and 8 bases, with 23 bases remaining between them. The chain's CDR3 is CASSPWTGRKSDSPLHF. The CDR3, as DNA: TGTGCCAGCAGCCCGTGGACCGGGAGAAAGAGTGATTCACCCCTCCACTTT.

The V and J genes are TRBV4-1 and TRBJ2-7; D ambiguous. Deletions cut 2 bases from V and 3 bases from J, with 14 bases between. The germline V gene has CDR1 MGHRA and CDR2 YSYEKL. The CDR3 loop spans 15 amino acids. The CDR3 is CASSQTLTVNYEQYF. For the CDR3, the DNA is TGCGCCAGCAGCCAAACTTTAACGGTTAACTACGAGCAGTACTTC.

This clonotype showed up just a few times. The rearrangement uses TRBV7-3 and TRBJ2-3; D is perhaps TRBD1 (5 bases). This CDR3 is 16 amino acids long. The V gene lost 2 bases and the J gene lost 2 bases, with 14 bases spanning the gap. CDR1 is SGHTA, CDR2 FQGTGA, per germline. The CDR3 reads CASSLWGRATTDTQYF. The CDR3 DNA reads TGTGCCAGCAGCTTATGGGGCAGAGCCACCACAGATACGCAGTATTTT.

This sequence joins TRBV19 and TRBJ2-5; possible D gene TRBD2, 6 bases. The germline gives CDR1 LNHDA, CDR2 SQIVND (reference sequence). CDR3 length equals 15 residues. The V end was cut by 3 bases, the J end by 2 bases, with 13 bases between. Here the CDR3 reads CASSIGLGGQETQYF. CDR3 in DNA: TGTGCCAGTAGTATCGGTCTTGGGGGGCAAGAGACCCAGTACTTC.

The chain carries TRBV10-3 and TRBJ2-3; 14 nucleotides align to TRBD2. The V and J ends lost 4 bases and 1 base, in that order; junction bases with no gene match: 1. Per the germline V gene, CDR1 is ENHRY and CDR2 is SYGVKD. The CDR3 contains 16 residues. The CDR3, as DNA: TGTGCCATCAGTGCGACTAGCGGGGGGGGCACAGATACGCAGTATTTT. Translation: CAISATSGGGTDTQYF.

The chain employs TRBV19 and TRBJ2-1, with TRBD2 identical over 9 bases. J lost 6 bases, V lost 9 bases, and 12 bases had no gene match. CDR3 length: 15 amino acids. Per the germline V gene, CDR1 is LNHDA and CDR2 is SQIVND (reference sequence). CDR3 sequence (DNA): TGTGCCAGCCGATTATCGGGACTAGCCGTCAATGAGCAGTTCTTC. It encodes CASRLSGLAVNEQFF. Full variable domain (outside the CDR3, taken from reference TRBV19 and TRBJ2-1): DGGITQSPKYLFRKEGQNVTLSCEQNLNHDAMYWYRQDPGQGLRLIYYSQIVNDFQKGDIAEGYSVSREKKESFPLTVTSAQKNPTAFYLCASRLSGLAVNEQFFGPGTRLTVL.

The genes are TRBV12-3 or TRBV12-4 and TRBJ2-2, with 9 bases aligning to TRBD1. Unmatched junction bases numbered 13, after V lost 4 bases and J lost 7 bases. This CDR3 has 17 amino acids. The CDR3 DNA sequence: TGTGCCAGCAGTTGGGACAGGGATGACGCTTATGGCGGGGAGCTGTTTTTT. This gives the protein CASSWDRDDAYGGELFF.

This chain links TRBV5-1 with TRBJ1-1; D may be TRBD1 (6 bases). The germline V gene has CDR1 SGHRS and CDR2 YFSETQ. CDR3 size: 13 residues. The V end lost 7 bases, the J end lost 0 bases, and 10 bases lay between the germline ends. The CDR3 nucleotides read TGCGCCAGCCGGGGGCGAATGAACACTGAAGCTTTCTTT. Translating it yields CASRGRMNTEAFF.

This clonotype was counted at least ten times. This chain links TRBV20-1 with TRBJ1-5; 9 positions match TRBD1. From germline, CDR1 is DFQATT and CDR2 SNEGSKA (reference sequence). Trimming cost V 5 bases and J 2 bases; bases outside gene matches: 10. The CDR3 loop spans 16 amino acids. The DNA for the CDR3 is TGCAGTGCTCCACCCGGGACAGGGAACCGCAATCAGCCCCAGCATTTT. The encoded protein is CSAPPGTGNRNQPQHF.

This clonotype was seen more than once but under ten times. The chain joins TRBV15 to TRBJ1-1; D is unclear. Germline CDR1 reads LNHNV; CDR2 reads YYDKDF (reference sequence). Trimming stripped 0 bases from V and 1 base from J, with 6 bases between. This CDR3 has 14 residues. Written as DNA, the CDR3 is TGTGCCACCAGCAGAGATATACCGAACACTGAAGCTTTCTTT. Translating gives CATSRDIPNTEAFF. The entire variable domain, with the rest obtained from reference TRBV15 and TRBJ1-1, is as follows: DAMVIQNPRYQVTQFGKPVTLSCSQTLNHNVMYWYQQKSSQAPKLLFHYYDKDFNNEADTPDNFQSRRPNTSFCFLDIRSPGLGDTAMYLCATSRDIPNTEAFFGQGTRLTVV.

As regards this clonotype: The CDR3 end shows no conserved phenylalanine or tryptophan, and so a read error is likely. CDR3 protein: CAWSVIGLAGEETQYL. The CDR3 bases are TGTGCCTGGAGTGTAATCGGGCTAGCGGGTGAAGAGACCCAGTACCTC. The chain links TRBV30 to TRBJ2-5, with TRBD2 matching 8 bases. Germline V gene lookup returns CDR1 GTSNPN and CDR2 SVGIG (reference sequence). V lost 0 bases to trimming and J lost 3 bases; unmatched junction nucleotides: 9. This CDR3 comprises 16 residues.

This clonotype was seen many times. The chain is built from TRBV2 and TRBJ1-6; D gene unclear. The V end was cut by 2 bases, the J end by 7 bases, with 12 bases between. Germline-derived CDR1 and CDR2 are SNHLY and FYNNEI. This CDR3 region has 15 residues. DNA for the CDR3: TGTGCCAGCAGTGAATATGACGGAGAAAATTCACCCCTCCACTTT. This encodes CASSEYDGENSPLHF.

This clonotype was seen a few times. The rearrangement uses TRBV29-1 and TRBJ2-3, with 10 positions matching TRBD1. This CDR3 region has 14 residues. The germline V gene has CDR1 SQVTM and CDR2 ANQGSEA. V trimming: 4 bases; J trimming: 5 bases; junction bases outside the gene matches: 6. The CDR3 spells CSVAGTGVGDTQYF. CDR3 nucleotides: TGCAGCGTTGCCGGGACAGGGGTGGGAGATACGCAGTATTTT.

This clonotype was detected once. V usage is TRBV28 and J usage is TRBJ2-1; 8 bases agree with TRBD2. Trimming cost V 4 bases and J 1 base; bases outside gene matches: 3. The length of the CDR3 is 15 residues. CDR1 is MDHEN, CDR2 SYDVKM, per germline. CDR3 coding DNA: TGTGCCAGCAGTTCAGCGGGAGCGTCCTACAATGAGCAGTTCTTC. Translated, it gives CASSSAGASYNEQFF.

For this clonotype: A junction end diverges from the germline sequence, so it may reflect a read error. The chain carries TRBV29-1 and TRBJ2-2; D not certain. Germline V gene data show CDR1 as SQVTM and CDR2 as ANQGSEA. The CDR3 has 14 residues. CDR3 DNA sequence: TGCAGCGTTGAGGAAGACTCGAACGCCGGGGAGCTGTTTTTT. Its protein product is CSVEEDSNAGELFF.

Worth noting for this clonotype: The junction shows a germline mismatch at one end, possibly a read error. The chain has TRBV10-1 and TRBJ2-5; D is perhaps TRBD2 (6 bases). The CDR3 sequence is 14 residues long. Germline-derived CDR1 and CDR2 are WNHNN and SYGVQD (reference sequence). The CDR3 nucleotides read TGCGCCAGCAGTGGTTCAGGACTATCAAGACTAGGAGACTTC. Amino acids: CASSGSGLSRLGDF.